Described below is a single T cell receptor (beta chain) sequence and its context. V dropped 7 bases and J dropped 6; count of bases not matched to a gene: 8. This CDR3 spans 13 amino acids. Germline-derived CDR1 and CDR2 are SQVTM and ANQGSEA. In the source study's methods: Researchers report that nucleated cell counts were estimated from reference gene primer amplification. Assay: immunoSEQ multiplex PCR; the TCRdb copy retains only in-frame clones and omits some. The V and J calls and clone size come from that table; D and trimming were worked out from the DNA. This sample yields some 90,000 clones, of which about 88% are seen a single time; around 20% belongs to the top ten. The sample originates from a study of blood T cell repertoires in COVID-19. Looking at the study overall: Samples of COVID-19 (acute and convalescent) were obtained from the United States, Italy and Spain. T cells, B-cell-depleted T cells, or PBMCs provided the cDNA or gDNA that served as material.

The clonotype originates from an elderly woman with acute or convalescent COVID-19. V gene TRBV29-1 combines with J gene TRBJ1-4; the match to TRBD1 covers 7 bases. The sequenced sample was peripheral blood. The CDR3 coding sequence is TGCAGCGCCGCACAGGGGACAGATGAAAAACTGTTTTTT. Residues: CSAAQGTDEKLFF.